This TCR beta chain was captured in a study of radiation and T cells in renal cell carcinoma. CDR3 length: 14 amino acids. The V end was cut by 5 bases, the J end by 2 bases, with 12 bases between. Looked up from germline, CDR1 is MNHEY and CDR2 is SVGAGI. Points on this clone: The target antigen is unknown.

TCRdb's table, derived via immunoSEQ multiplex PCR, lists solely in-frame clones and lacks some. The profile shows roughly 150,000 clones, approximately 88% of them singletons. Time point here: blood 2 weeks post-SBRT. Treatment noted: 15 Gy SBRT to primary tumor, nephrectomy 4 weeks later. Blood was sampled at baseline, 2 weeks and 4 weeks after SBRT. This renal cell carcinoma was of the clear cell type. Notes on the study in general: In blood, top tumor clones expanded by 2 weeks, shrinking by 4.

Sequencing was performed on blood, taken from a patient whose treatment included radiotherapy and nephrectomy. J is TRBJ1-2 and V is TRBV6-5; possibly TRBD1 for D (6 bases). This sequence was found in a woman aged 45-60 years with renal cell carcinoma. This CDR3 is CASSPGGPNYGYTF. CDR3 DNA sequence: TGTGCCAGCAGTCCCGGGGGGCCCAACTATGGCTACACCTTC.